These 27 T cell receptor beta chains were sequenced from one sample in a study of human T cells and chemical hapten exposure. Time point reported: patch test 1, 2 weeks after DPC sensitization. The treatment is: therapeutic diphenylcyclopropenone sensitization with weekly scalp DPC. It was from unfractionated whole blood that total RNA was extracted. Each CDR3 protein gets one entry after TCRdb re-called the RACE reads with MiXCR. The data show about 34,000 distinct CDR3 sequences, over 5.5% seen once. This material consisted of whole blood, taken in connection with sensitization to the hapten diphenylcyclopropenone (DPC). The receptors derive from a woman aged 25 to 39 with alopecia areata. Some clones in this sample may be carry-over from other donors' samples.

This clonotype has ten or more counts. The gene calls are TRBV3-1 and TRBJ2-3; TRBD2 matches at 14 bases. The CDR3 totals 16 residues. With 4 bases clipped from V and 6 bases from J, the junction kept 6 bases outside the gene matches. The germline CDR1 and CDR2 sequences are LGHDT and YNNKEL (reference sequence). The CDR3 DNA reads TGTGCCAGCAGCCCCGGGACTAGCGGGGGCTCGGATACGCAGTATTTT. Its translation: CASSPGTSGGSDTQYF.

This clonotype was seen repeatedly, ten times or more. CDR3 coding DNA: TGTGCCAGCAGTTACTCGACCAGCGAGCAGTACTTC. It translates to CASSYSTSEQYF. This chain links TRBV6-2 or TRBV6-3 with TRBJ2-7; D call uncertain. Germline V gives CDR1 MNHEY, CDR2 SVGEGT. The length of the CDR3 is 12 residues. The V end was cut by 0 bases, the J end by 6 bases, with 6 bases between.

In its sample, this clonotype was seen many times. This rearrangement joins TRBV27 to TRBJ2-2; unclear D gene. The CDR3 is made up of 13 amino acids. Germline V CDR1 and CDR2: MNHEY, SMNVEV (reference sequence). Trimming took 2 bases from V and 1 from J, leaving 2 bases between them. The CDR3 sequence: CASSLGNTGELFF. In DNA form, the CDR3 reads TGTGCCAGCAGTTTAGGGAACACCGGGGAGCTGTTTTTT.

In this sample, this clonotype turned up a few times. The chain couples TRBV7-2 to TRBJ2-7; TRBD2 aligns across 10 bases. Per germline, CDR1 SGHTA and CDR2 FQGNSA. The V and J ends lost 4 bases and 4 bases, in that order; junction bases with no gene match: 4. CDR3 length equals 14 residues. This CDR3 reads CASSSERGGYEQYF. For the CDR3, the DNA is TGTGCCAGCAGCTCAGAGCGGGGGGGATACGAGCAGTACTTC. Supplemented by reference TRBV7-2 and TRBJ2-7, the full variable domain reads GAGVSQSPSNKVTEKGKDVELRCDPISGHTALYWYRQSLGQGLEFLIYFQGNSAPDKSGLPSDRFSAERTGGSVSTLTIQRTQQEDSAVYLCASSSERGGYEQYFGPGTRLTVT.

In its sample, this clonotype was seen many times. V gene TRBV12-3 or TRBV12-4 combines with J gene TRBJ2-4; possibly TRBD1 for D (5 bases). The CDR3 has 14 residues. V was pared by 6 bases and J by 9 bases, with 18 bases between. The CDR3 DNA reads as TGTGCCAGCAGCCCGCCCAAGGACAAGAGCATTCAGTACTTC. This translates into CASSPPKDKSIQYF.

This clonotype showed up many times. The chain employs TRBV3-1 and TRBJ2-2, with D possibly TRBD2 on 5 matching bases. Germline V gene sequence: CDR1 LGHDT, CDR2 YNNKEL (reference sequence). This CDR3 contains 16 residues. V lost 4 bases and J 0 bases, leaving 12 bases between the germline ends. CDR3 DNA sequence: TGTGCCAGCAGCCTCTCGGGATTCGCGAACACCGGGGAGCTGTTTTTT. Its protein is CASSLSGFANTGELFF.

This clonotype showed up just a few times. The V gene is TRBV20-1, the J gene TRBJ2-3; TRBD2 matches at 10 bases. Trimming at V came to 5 bases and at J to 2 bases, leaving 4 bases not matched to a gene. Germline CDR1 is DFQATT and CDR2 is SNEGSKA (reference sequence). CDR3 length equals 14 residues. The CDR3 coding sequence is TGCAGTGCTCCTAGCGGGGGTTTCACAGATACGCAGTATTTT. This sequence encodes CSAPSGGFTDTQYF.

This clonotype showed up many times. The chain is built from TRBV4-2 and TRBJ1-1; no clear D. The V gene lost 4 bases and the J gene lost 5 bases, with 14 bases spanning the gap. Germline CDR1 and CDR2: LGHNA and YNFKEQ. CDR3 length equals 14 residues. The chain's CDR3 is CASSPRAFGTEAFF. CDR3 in DNA: TGTGCCAGCAGCCCGAGGGCCTTTGGGACTGAAGCTTTCTTT.

The sample holds many counts of this clonotype. This chain connects TRBV20-1 to TRBJ2-3; maybe TRBD1 (5 bases). The V and J ends lost 0 bases and 4 bases respectively, with 11 bases between them. The CDR3 is made up of 14 amino acids. Germline V gene lookup returns CDR1 DFQATT and CDR2 SNEGSKA (reference sequence). CDR3 amino acids: CSARDFQGSDTQYF. Here the CDR3 DNA reads TGCAGTGCTAGAGACTTCCAGGGATCAGATACGCAGTATTTT.

Many counts were recorded for this clonotype. The chain recombines TRBV9 with TRBJ1-1, with TRBD1 identical over 7 bases. The CDR3 runs to 14 residues. CDR1 is SGDLS and CDR2 is YYNGEE in the germline V gene. Germline trimming cut 4 bases from V and 2 bases from J; bases unmatched to any gene: 5. The CDR3 nucleotides are TGTGCCAGCAGCCCAGGGGGGGTAAACACTGAAGCTTTCTTT. Amino acids: CASSPGGVNTEAFF.

The table lists this clonotype with a few counts. The V gene is TRBV7-9, the J gene TRBJ1-6; tentative D call: TRBD1 (6 bases). Trimming took 1 base from V and 8 from J, leaving 9 bases between them. The CDR3 consists of 14 residues. The germline V gene has CDR1 SEHNR and CDR2 FQNEAQ (reference sequence). The CDR3 here is CASSLGTDYSPLHF. In nucleotides, the CDR3 is TGTGCCAGCAGCTTAGGGACAGATTATTCACCCCTCCACTTT.

The chain couples TRBV7-3 to TRBJ1-2, with a tentative D call TRBD1 (5 bases). The CDR3 spans 17 residues. The V and J ends lost 5 bases and 4 bases respectively, with 23 bases between them. CDR1 SGHTA and CDR2 FQGTGA come from the germline V gene. The CDR3 coding sequence is TGTGCCAGCAGCCTTGGGTACCAGGGAGATCCGGGCTATGGCTACACCTTC. It is translated as CASSLGYQGDPGYGYTF.

There are many counts of this clonotype. The rearrangement links TRBV20-1 to TRBJ1-4; D is possibly TRBD1 (5 bases). Germline V gene data show CDR1 as DFQATT and CDR2 as SNEGSKA (reference sequence). V dropped 6 bases and J dropped 3 bases, with 11 bases sitting between them. The CDR3 spans 13 residues. The CDR3 coding sequence is TGCAGTGCCGGGGAGACAGCTAATGAAAAACTGTTTTTT. Translated, it gives CSAGETANEKLFF.

This clonotype was observed many times. The V call is TRBV5-5, the J call TRBJ2-1, with D unresolved. V was trimmed by 1 base and J by 4 bases, leaving 3 bases between them. This CDR3 region has 12 residues. Per germline, CDR1 SGHKS and CDR2 YYEKEE (reference sequence). The CDR3 loop reads CASSLPYNEQFF. CDR3 nucleotides: TGTGCCAGCAGCTTGCCGTACAATGAGCAGTTCTTC.

This clonotype was counted only a few times. V and J are TRBV13 and TRBJ1-6; D perhaps matches TRBD1 (5 bases). CDR1 and CDR2 (germline): PRHDT, FYEKMQ (reference sequence). The V gene lost 5 bases and the J gene lost 12 bases, with 20 bases spanning the gap. The CDR3 covers 15 residues. This CDR3 reads CASSPGTFANRPLHF. The DNA for the CDR3 is TGTGCCAGCAGCCCCGGGACCTTTGCCAATAGACCCCTCCACTTT.

At least ten counts were recorded for this clonotype. The chain joins TRBV20-1 to TRBJ2-1, with 11 bases identical to TRBD2. V lost 0 bases to trimming and J lost 4 bases; unmatched junction nucleotides: 11. CDR3 size: 18 residues. From germline, CDR1 is DFQATT and CDR2 SNEGSKA (reference sequence). DNA of the CDR3: TGCAGTGCTAGAGATCGAGGAGGGACTAGCGGACGATACAATGAGCAGTTCTTC. Its translation is CSARDRGGTSGRYNEQFF.

This clonotype was picked up many times. This chain joins TRBV7-2 and TRBJ1-2; no clear D gene. Germline V CDR1 and CDR2: SGHTA, FQGNSA. The CDR3 covers 18 residues. Trimming removed 6 bases from V and 1 base from J, with 24 bases in between. The CDR3 spells CASSRIADGVAFNYGYTF. In DNA, the CDR3 is TGTGCCAGCAGTCGCATCGCGGACGGAGTGGCCTTTAACTATGGCTACACCTTC.

In this sample, this clonotype turned up a few times. This rearrangement joins TRBV20-1 to TRBJ1-4; D remains unclear. CDR1 is DFQATT and CDR2 is SNEGSKA in the germline V gene (reference sequence). There are 14 residues in the CDR3. V dropped 3 bases and J dropped 7 bases, with 15 bases sitting between them. The CDR3 loop is CSARRGNGFEKLFF. As DNA, the CDR3 is TGCAGTGCTAGGAGAGGGAACGGTTTTGAAAAACTGTTTTTT.

This clonotype was counted many times. This sequence joins TRBV6-1 and TRBJ2-1, with D tentatively TRBD2 (6 bases). The V and J ends lost 6 bases and 4 bases respectively, with 10 bases between them. The CDR3 covers 13 residues. Germline V CDR1 and CDR2: MNHNS, SASEGT. The CDR3, as DNA: TGTGCCAGCAGGACGGGGGAATACAATGAGCAGTTCTTC. Translated, it gives CASRTGEYNEQFF.

This clonotype came up a few times. The chain is built from TRBV5-1 and TRBJ2-1; D not resolved. Trimming left V 5 bases short and J 0 bases short, with 12 bases between. Germline lookup yields CDR1 SGHRS and CDR2 YFSETQ. The CDR3 runs 15 residues. The DNA of the CDR3 is TGCGCCAGCAGAGAGAGGTTTCTCTCCTACAATGAGCAGTTCTTC. This codes for CASRERFLSYNEQFF.

This clonotype was recorded at least ten times. The chain joins TRBV9 to TRBJ2-2; possible D gene TRBD1, 6 bases. Germline V gene data show CDR1 as SGDLS and CDR2 as YYNGEE. The CDR3 extends over 13 amino acids. V lost 8 bases to trimming and J lost 1 base, with 9 bases between them. CDR3 sequence reads: CASRGRNTGELFF. The CDR3 coding sequence is TGTGCCAGTAGGGGGAGGAACACCGGGGAGCTGTTTTTT.

The chain employs TRBV12-3 or TRBV12-4 and TRBJ1-2; weak D call: TRBD1 (6 bases). Trimming cost V 5 bases and J 8 bases, with 12 bases left between them. The length of the CDR3 is 12 residues. DNA for the CDR3: TGTGCCAGCAGTCCCCGAGGGGGGGGCTACACCTTC. This translates into CASSPRGGGYTF.

This clonotype came up a few times. The rearrangement links TRBV24-1 to TRBJ1-1, with D possibly being TRBD1 (5 bases). This CDR3 region has 14 residues. Germline assignment: CDR1 KGHDR and CDR2 SFDVKD. V was shortened by 5 bases and J by 6 bases, with 15 bases between the two germline ends. The CDR3 here is CATSASGGKAEAFF. The CDR3 nucleotides are TGTGCCACCAGTGCCTCGGGGGGGAAGGCTGAAGCTTTCTTT.

The V call is TRBV6-5, the J call TRBJ1-6, with TRBD1 matching over 8 bases. Germline V CDR1 and CDR2: MNHEY, SVGAGI. The CDR3 runs 14 residues. Unmatched junction bases numbered 1, after V lost 5 bases and J lost 4 bases. DNA of the CDR3: TGTGCCAGCAGTCGACAGGGGTATAATTCACCCCTCCACTTT. The encoded protein is CASSRQGYNSPLHF.

This clonotype was seen many times. The chain employs TRBV11-1 and TRBJ2-1; possible D gene TRBD1, 6 bases. The V and J ends lost 1 base and 0 bases respectively, with 7 bases between them. CDR1 is SGHAT and CDR2 is FQDESV in the germline V gene (reference sequence). The CDR3 is made up of 15 amino acids. The CDR3 nucleotides read TGTGCCAGCAGCTTAGGAGGGGGCTCCTACAATGAGCAGTTCTTC. It codes for CASSLGGGSYNEQFF. The whole variable domain, remainder taken from reference TRBV11-1 and TRBJ2-1, is EAEVAQSPRYKITEKSQAVAFWCDPISGHATLYWYRQILGQGPELLVQFQDESVVDDSQLPKDRFSAERLKGVDSTLKIQPAELGDSAMYLCASSLGGGSYNEQFFGPGTRLTVL.

This clonotype was seen many times. The V and J genes are TRBV5-1 and TRBJ2-3; 7 bases are a match to TRBD2. The J segment lost 3 bases and the V segment lost 4 bases, leaving 5 bases of the junction unmatched. The CDR3 runs to 14 residues. Germline V gene lookup returns CDR1 SGHRS and CDR2 YFSETQ. CDR3 sequence: CASSDRLATDTQYF. CDR3 DNA: TGCGCCAGCAGCGACAGACTAGCAACAGATACGCAGTATTTT. The full variable domain, rest sourced from reference TRBV5-1 and TRBJ2-3, is KAGVTQTPRYLIKTRGQQVTLSCSPISGHRSVSWYQQTPGQGLQFLFEYFSETQRNKGNFPGRFSGRQFSNSRSEMNVSTLELGDSALYLCASSDRLATDTQYFGPGTRLTVL.

This clonotype turned up a few times. The genes are TRBV6-2 or TRBV6-3 and TRBJ2-3; D not resolved. Germline assignment: CDR1 MNHEY and CDR2 SVGEGT. The CDR3 spans 13 residues. Trimming stripped 0 bases from V and 3 bases from J, with 4 bases between. The CDR3 here is CASSYSTTDTQYF. CDR3 nucleotides: TGTGCCAGCAGTTACTCGACTACAGATACGCAGTATTTT.